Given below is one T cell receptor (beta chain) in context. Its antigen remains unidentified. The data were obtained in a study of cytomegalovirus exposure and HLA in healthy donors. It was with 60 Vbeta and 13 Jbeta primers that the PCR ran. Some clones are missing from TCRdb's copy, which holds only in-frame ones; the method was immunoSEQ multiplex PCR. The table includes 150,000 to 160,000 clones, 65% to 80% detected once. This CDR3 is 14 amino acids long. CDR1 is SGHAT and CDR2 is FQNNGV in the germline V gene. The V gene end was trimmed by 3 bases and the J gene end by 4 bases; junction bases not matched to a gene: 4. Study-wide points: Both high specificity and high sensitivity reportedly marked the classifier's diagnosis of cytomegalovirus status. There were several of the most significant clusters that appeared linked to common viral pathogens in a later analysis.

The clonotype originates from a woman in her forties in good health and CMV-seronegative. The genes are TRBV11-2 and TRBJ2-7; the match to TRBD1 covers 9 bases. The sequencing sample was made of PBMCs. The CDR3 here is CASSFGQGSYEQYF. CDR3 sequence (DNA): TGTGCCAGCAGCTTTGGACAGGGGAGTTACGAGCAGTACTTC.